Shown below are 14 T cell receptor beta chains from a single sample sequenced in a study of T cell responses to AZD1222 COVID-19 vaccine. Assay: immunoSEQ multiplex PCR; the TCRdb copy retains only in-frame clones and omits some. This sample carries 44,000 or so clones, approximately 83% of them seen once, and the ten largest clones take around 52%. The specimen comprised peripheral blood, sampled on day 0 of AZD1222 vaccination. The receptors were sampled from an adult in good health.

The chain joins TRBV10-3 to TRBJ2-3; 8 positions agree with TRBD2. This CDR3 spans 15 amino acids. The germline CDR1 and CDR2 sequences are ENHRY and SYGVKD. Germline trimming cut 6 bases from V and 2 bases from J; bases unmatched to any gene: 7. The CDR3 reads CAIRNERETTDTQYF. CDR3 in DNA: TGTGCCATCAGAAACGAGCGGGAGACCACAGATACGCAGTATTTT.

The chain uses TRBV15 and TRBJ2-2; D may correspond to TRBD1 or TRBD2 (5 bases each). V was cut by 5 bases and J by 13 bases, with 14 bases left in between. The CDR3 runs to 12 residues. CDR1 and CDR2 from the germline V gene are LNHNV and YYDKDF (reference sequence). The CDR3 sequence: CATSPMGVGLFF. In nucleotides, the CDR3 is TGTGCCACCAGCCCAATGGGGGTTGGGCTGTTTTTT.

The V gene is TRBV2, the J gene TRBJ2-5, with D possibly TRBD1 on 5 matching bases. The CDR3 is made up of 13 amino acids. V was trimmed by 8 bases and J by 0 bases, leaving 10 bases between them. CDR1 is SNHLY, CDR2 FYNNEI, per germline. CDR3 sequence: CASEAGNQETQYF. Written as DNA, the CDR3 is TGTGCCAGCGAAGCAGGGAACCAAGAGACCCAGTACTTC. Variable domain in full (rest from reference TRBV2 and TRBJ2-5): EPEVTQTPSHQVTQMGQEVILRCVPISNHLYFYWYRQILGQKVEFLVSFYNNEISEKSEIFDDQFSVERPDGSNFTLKIRSTKLEDSAMYFCASEAGNQETQYFGPGTRLLVL.

The CDR3 DNA is TGTGCCAGCAGCTTAGCCGGAGGGAGCTCGAGTGAAAAACTGTTTTTT. Residues: CASSLAGGSSSEKLFF. The chain is built from TRBV11-1 and TRBJ1-4; D is undetermined. V lost 0 bases and J lost 7, with 15 bases in between. Germline V gives CDR1 SGHAT, CDR2 FQDESV (reference sequence). The CDR3 has 16 amino acids.

The V gene is TRBV7-9, the J gene TRBJ2-7, with D unclear. Germline V gives CDR1 SEHNR, CDR2 FQNEAQ (reference sequence). The CDR3 runs to 14 residues. V lost 1 base and J 3 bases, leaving 10 bases between the germline ends. The CDR3 reads CASSLEGSHYEQYF. In DNA form, the CDR3 reads TGTGCCAGCAGCTTAGAGGGCTCCCACTACGAGCAGTACTTC.

This clone was counted only a few times. V is TRBV19 and J is TRBJ1-5; weak D call: TRBD1 (5 bases). The CDR3 has 14 amino acids. The V gene lost 5 bases and the J gene lost 2 bases, with 10 bases spanning the gap. Germline V CDR1 and CDR2: LNHDA, SQIVND (reference sequence). The CDR3 reads CASSPQQGNQPQHF. The CDR3, as DNA: TGTGCCAGTAGTCCGCAACAGGGCAATCAGCCCCAGCATTTT. Variable domain in full (rest from reference TRBV19 and TRBJ1-5): DGGITQSPKYLFRKEGQNVTLSCEQNLNHDAMYWYRQDPGQGLRLIYYSQIVNDFQKGDIAEGYSVSREKKESFPLTVTSAQKNPTAFYLCASSPQQGNQPQHFGDGTRLSIL.

This clone showed up just once. This chain joins TRBV21-1 and TRBJ1-6. TRBV21-1 is a pseudogene locus. The CDR3 spans 12 residues. The CDR3 protein is CASSHQKSPLHF. The CDR3 DNA is TGTGCCAGCAGCCACCAAAAATCACCCCTCCACTTT.

This clone was detected only a few times. J is TRBJ1-4 and V is TRBV2; TRBD1 matches 8 bases. Germline lookup yields CDR1 SNHLY and CDR2 FYNNEI. The CDR3 runs to 14 residues. V lost 4 bases and J lost 7; bases outside the gene matches: 5. The CDR3 sequence is CASSAAGGAEKLFF. CDR3 bases: TGTGCCAGCAGTGCGGCAGGGGGCGCTGAAAAACTGTTTTTT.

This chain joins TRBV7-8 and TRBJ1-6; D perhaps matches TRBD1 (5 bases). The CDR3 has 14 amino acids. Per germline, CDR1 SGHVS and CDR2 FQNEAQ. Trimming removed 5 bases from V and 10 bases from J, with 15 bases in between. CDR3 DNA sequence: TGTGCCAGCAGCGACGACAGCGCAACGTCACCCCTCCACTTT. Translating gives CASSDDSATSPLHF.

The genes are TRBV28 and TRBJ1-4; no definite D call. The CDR3 length is 14 residues. CDR1 is MDHEN and CDR2 is SYDVKM in the germline V gene. V was cut by 5 bases and J by 5 bases, with 12 bases left in between. This CDR3 is CASSMTHPNEKLFF. For the CDR3, the DNA is TGTGCCAGCAGTATGACCCACCCCAATGAAAAACTGTTTTTT.

This clone was detected only once. This chain joins TRBV30 and TRBJ2-3, with TRBD2 identical over 7 bases. The V and J ends lost 2 bases and 4 bases, in that order; junction bases with no gene match: 9. Germline V CDR1 and CDR2: GTSNPN, SVGIG (reference sequence). This CDR3 has 15 residues. The CDR3 reads CAWSLPGGRADTQYF. The CDR3 DNA is TGTGCCTGGAGTCTCCCGGGAGGACGGGCAGATACGCAGTATTTT.

This clone was recorded only once. This chain connects TRBV5-1 to TRBJ1-1, with D perhaps TRBD1 (6 bases). Looked up from germline, CDR1 is SGHRS and CDR2 is YFSETQ. V was pared by 3 bases and J by 4 bases, with 22 bases between. CDR3 size: 17 residues. The CDR3 DNA follows: TGCGCCAGCAGCTCTTACTTTGACGGTGGGGGCGGCACTGAAGCTTTCTTT. Its translation: CASSSYFDGGGGTEAFF.

V and J are TRBV5-1 and TRBJ1-5, with 7 bases matching TRBD1. Germline assignment: CDR1 SGHRS and CDR2 YFSETQ. V lost 7 bases to trimming and J lost 3 bases; unmatched junction nucleotides: 7. This CDR3 is 14 amino acids long. The CDR3 spells CASALGTDNQPQHF. CDR3 sequence (DNA): TGCGCCAGCGCACTCGGGACAGACAATCAGCCCCAGCATTTT.

This chain links TRBV30 with TRBJ1-2, with 8 nucleotides matching TRBD1. CDR1 and CDR2 from the germline V gene are GTSNPN and SVGIG (reference sequence). The CDR3 is made up of 12 amino acids. With V trimmed by 4 bases and J by 4 bases, 2 bases remained unmatched. The CDR3 is CAWTQGAYGYTF. The CDR3 nucleotides are TGTGCCTGGACCCAGGGGGCCTATGGCTACACCTTC.